Listed below are T cell receptor beta chains from one sample, sequenced in a study of vaccination and CD4 T cells after COVID-19. Their cognate antigens are unknown. TCRdb called the PCR reads again in MiXCR, with one record for every CDR3 protein. Here the sample spans over 9,000 distinct CDR3 sequences, approximately 61% being singletons. Sequenced here: cultured CD4+ T cells from blood, sampled after SARS-CoV-2 vaccination. Receptor source: a human donor with COVID-19. Each CDR3 is given with its conserved first and last residue. The D gene is left open where the match is weak. Where a row states a size, it is once, few, many or the class of an expanded clone; other rows omit it.

once	TRBD2	TRBV30	TRBJ2-3	CAWSQAGASTDTQYF	TGTGCCTGGAGTCAAGCGGGGGCGAGCACAGATACGCAGTATTTT
-	TRBD2	TRBV6-1	TRBJ2-3	CASRGERGTDTQYF	TGTGCCAGCAGGGGCGAGCGGGGGACAGATACGCAGTATTTT
few	TRBD1	TRBV20-1	TRBJ1-2	CSAKPETGYYGYTF	TGCAGTGCCAAGCCTGAGACAGGGTACTATGGCTACACCTTC
-	-	TRBV20-1	TRBJ1-5	CSAPGSRVLGEPQHF	TGCAGTGCGCCCGGCAGCAGGGTGCTCGGGGAGCCCCAGCATTTT
-	TRBD1	TRBV9	TRBJ1-2	CASSVVGTGVGGYTF	TGTGCCAGCAGCGTAGTAGGGACAGGGGTAGGGGGCTACACCTTC
few	-	TRBV11-2	TRBJ1-5	CASSLAGPNNQPQHF	TGTGCCAGCAGCTTAGCCGGGCCGAATAATCAGCCCCAGCATTTT
-	TRBD1	TRBV11-3	TRBJ2-7	CASSLRLDRAYEQYF	TGTGCCAGCAGCTTAAGGCTGGACAGGGCCTACGAGCAGTACTTC
-	-	TRBV4-1	TRBJ1-1	CASSHGDSDQYTMNTEAFF	TGCGCCAGCAGCCACGGAGACAGCGACCAATACACCATGAACACTGAAGCTTTCTTT
-	-	TRBV6-1	TRBJ2-3	CASSPPGVDTQYF	TGTGCCAGCAGTCCTCCAGGGGTAGATACGCAGTATTTT
-	-	TRBV10-3	TRBJ2-1	CAISESQGNHNEQFF	TGTGCCATCAGTGAGTCACAAGGTAACCACAATGAGCAGTTCTTC
few	-	TRBV27	TRBJ1-1	CASSSRGNTEAFF	TGTGCCAGCAGTTCAAGGGGGAACACTGAAGCTTTCTTT
few	-	TRBV19	TRBJ1-2	CASRDKIYGYTF	TGTGCCAGTAGGGACAAAATCTATGGCTACACCTTC
once	-	TRBV27	TRBJ2-1	CASKQGGTYNEQFF	TGTGCCAGCAAGCAGGGTGGTACCTACAATGAGCAGTTCTTC
-	-	TRBV30	TRBJ1-1	CAWSYHSTEAFF	TGTGCCTGGAGTTACCACAGCACTGAAGCTTTCTTT
few	-	TRBV6-1	TRBJ1-1	CASSTVGGGTEAFF	TGTGCCAGCAGTACGGTAGGGGGGGGCACTGAAGCTTTCTTT
-	-	TRBV15	TRBJ1-1	CATSRDLGENTEAFF	TGTGCCACCAGCAGAGATCTGGGGGAGAACACTGAAGCTTTCTTT
few	TRBD1	TRBV20-1	TRBJ1-5	CSARDSRGSNQPQHF	TGCAGTGCTAGAGATAGCAGGGGGAGCAATCAGCCCCAGCATTTT